Below, one T cell receptor (beta chain) is given with its context. The data belong to a study of blood T cell repertoires in COVID-19. This CDR3 region has 14 residues. V shed 4 bases and J shed 2 bases, with 12 bases lying between them. Looked up from germline, CDR1 is SGHDT and CDR2 is YYEEEE. Assay: immunoSEQ multiplex PCR; the TCRdb copy retains only in-frame clones and omits some. This table holds fewer than 250,000 clones, 80% to 90% found once. The chain combines TRBV5-6 with TRBJ2-5; D perhaps matches TRBD1 (6 bases). The sequencing sample was made of PBMCs or T cells enriched from blood (not recorded which). The sequence derives from a man aged 45-60 years who had been exposed to COVID-19. In nucleotides, the CDR3 is TGTGCCAGCAGCCGCACGGACAGTCAAGAGACCCAGTACTTC. Amino acids: CASSRTDSQETQYF.